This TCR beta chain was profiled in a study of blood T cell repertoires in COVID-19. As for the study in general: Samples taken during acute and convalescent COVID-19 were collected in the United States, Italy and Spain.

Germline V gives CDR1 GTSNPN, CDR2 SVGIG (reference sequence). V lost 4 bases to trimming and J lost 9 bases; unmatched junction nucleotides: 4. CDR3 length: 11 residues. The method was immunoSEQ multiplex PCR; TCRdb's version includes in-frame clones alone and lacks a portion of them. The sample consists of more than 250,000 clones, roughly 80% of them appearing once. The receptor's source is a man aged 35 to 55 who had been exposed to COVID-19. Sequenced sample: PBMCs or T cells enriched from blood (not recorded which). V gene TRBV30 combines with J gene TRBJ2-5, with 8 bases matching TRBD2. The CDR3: CAWNAGGAQYF. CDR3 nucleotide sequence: TGTGCCTGGAATGCCGGGGGGGCCCAGTACTTC. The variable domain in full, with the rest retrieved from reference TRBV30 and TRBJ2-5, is SQTIHQWPATLVQPVGSPLSLECTVEGTSNPNLYWYRQAAGRGLQLLFYSVGIGQISSEVPQNLSASRPQDRQFILSSKKLLLSDSGFYLCAWNAGGAQYFGPGTRLLVL.